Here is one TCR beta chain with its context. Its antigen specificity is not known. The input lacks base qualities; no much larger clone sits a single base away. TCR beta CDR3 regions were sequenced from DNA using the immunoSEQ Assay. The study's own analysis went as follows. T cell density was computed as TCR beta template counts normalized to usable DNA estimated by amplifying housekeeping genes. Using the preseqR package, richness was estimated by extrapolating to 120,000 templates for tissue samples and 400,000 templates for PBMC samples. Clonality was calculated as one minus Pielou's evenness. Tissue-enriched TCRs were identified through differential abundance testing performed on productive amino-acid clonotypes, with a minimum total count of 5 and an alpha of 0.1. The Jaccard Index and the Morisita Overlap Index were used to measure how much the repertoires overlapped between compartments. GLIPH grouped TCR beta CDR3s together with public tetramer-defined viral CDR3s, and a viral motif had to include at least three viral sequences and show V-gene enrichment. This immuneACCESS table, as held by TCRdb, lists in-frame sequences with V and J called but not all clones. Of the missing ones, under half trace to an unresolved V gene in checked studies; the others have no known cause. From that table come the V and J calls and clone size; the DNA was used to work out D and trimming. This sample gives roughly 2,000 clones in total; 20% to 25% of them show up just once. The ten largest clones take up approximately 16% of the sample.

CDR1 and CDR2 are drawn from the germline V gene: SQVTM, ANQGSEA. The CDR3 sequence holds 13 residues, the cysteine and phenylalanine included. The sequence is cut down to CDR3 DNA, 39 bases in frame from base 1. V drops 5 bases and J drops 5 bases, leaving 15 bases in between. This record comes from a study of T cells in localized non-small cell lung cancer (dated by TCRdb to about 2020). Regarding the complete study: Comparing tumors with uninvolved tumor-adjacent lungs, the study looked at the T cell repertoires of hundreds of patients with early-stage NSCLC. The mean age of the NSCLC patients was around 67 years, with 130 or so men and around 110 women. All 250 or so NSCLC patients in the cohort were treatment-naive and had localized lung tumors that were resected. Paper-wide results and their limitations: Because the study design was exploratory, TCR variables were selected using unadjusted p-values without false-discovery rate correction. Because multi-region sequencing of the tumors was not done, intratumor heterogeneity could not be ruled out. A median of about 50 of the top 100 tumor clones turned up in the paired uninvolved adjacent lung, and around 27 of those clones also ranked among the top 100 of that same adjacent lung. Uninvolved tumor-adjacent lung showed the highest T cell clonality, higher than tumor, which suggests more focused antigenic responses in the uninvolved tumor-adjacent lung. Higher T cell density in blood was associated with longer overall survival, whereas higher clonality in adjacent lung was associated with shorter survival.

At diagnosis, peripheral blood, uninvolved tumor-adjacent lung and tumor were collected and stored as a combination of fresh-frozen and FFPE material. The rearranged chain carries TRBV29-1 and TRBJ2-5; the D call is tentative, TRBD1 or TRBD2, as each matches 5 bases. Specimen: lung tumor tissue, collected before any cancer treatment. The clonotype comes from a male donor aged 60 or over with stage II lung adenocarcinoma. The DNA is TGCAGCGTTAGGGGTGGACGCGGGGAGACCCAGTACTTC. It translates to CSVRGGRGETQYF.